This T cell receptor beta chain was recovered during a study of T cells in Graves' hyperthyroidism and ophthalmopathy. Study-wide findings and caveats: Ophthalmopathy and stable hyperthyroidism were told apart by a 13 V-J model.

The CDR3 is made up of 13 amino acids. CDR1 is SEHNR, CDR2 FQNEAQ, per germline (reference sequence). Trimming took off 4 bases at V and 6 bases at J, with 10 bases between the two ends. This clonotype has a count of ten or more. Its antigen is undetermined. RNA transcripts were the template for amplifying TCR beta CDR3 regions. First-round RT-PCR with HTBI primers amplified the TCR CDR3 region. TCRdb ran MiXCR on the multiplex PCR reads and lists one entry per CDR3 protein. The sample records 250,000 or so distinct CDR3 sequences, around 15% being singletons. The source of this sequence is a woman aged 45-59 years with Graves' hyperthyroidism that later progressed to Graves' ophthalmopathy. The V gene is TRBV7-9, the J gene TRBJ2-1, with D perhaps matching TRBD1 (5 bases). The sequenced material came from blood. CDR3 in amino acids: CASSSRGANEQFF. The CDR3 DNA follows: TGTGCCAGCAGCTCCCGTGGGGCCAATGAGCAGTTCTTC.